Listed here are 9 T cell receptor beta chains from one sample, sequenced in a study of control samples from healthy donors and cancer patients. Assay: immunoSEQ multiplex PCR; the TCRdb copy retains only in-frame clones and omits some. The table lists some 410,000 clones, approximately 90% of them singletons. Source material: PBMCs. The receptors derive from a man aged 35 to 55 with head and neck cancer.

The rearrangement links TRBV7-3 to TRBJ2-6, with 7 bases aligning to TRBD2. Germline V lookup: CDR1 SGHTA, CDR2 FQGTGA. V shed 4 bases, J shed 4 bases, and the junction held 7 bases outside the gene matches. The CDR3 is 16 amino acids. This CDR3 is CASSWGGSSGANVLTF. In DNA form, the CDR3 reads TGTGCCAGCAGCTGGGGCGGGAGTTCAGGGGCCAACGTCCTGACTTTC.

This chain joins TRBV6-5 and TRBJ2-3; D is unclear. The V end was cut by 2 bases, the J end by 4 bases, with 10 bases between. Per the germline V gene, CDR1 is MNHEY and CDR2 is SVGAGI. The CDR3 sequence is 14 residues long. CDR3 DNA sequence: TGTGCCAGCAGTTACAGTAGGGCCCCAGATACGCAGTATTTT. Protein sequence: CASSYSRAPDTQYF.

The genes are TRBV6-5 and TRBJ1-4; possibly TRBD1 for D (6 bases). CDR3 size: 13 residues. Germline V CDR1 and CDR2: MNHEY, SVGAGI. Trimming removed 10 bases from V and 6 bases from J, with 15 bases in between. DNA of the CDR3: TGTGCCATTGGAGACAGGCTCTATGAAAAACTGTTTTTT. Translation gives CAIGDRLYEKLFF.

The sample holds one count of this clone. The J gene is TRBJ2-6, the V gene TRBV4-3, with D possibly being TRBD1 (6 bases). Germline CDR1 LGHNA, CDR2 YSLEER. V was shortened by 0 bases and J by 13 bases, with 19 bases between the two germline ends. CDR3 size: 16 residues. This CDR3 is CASSQDQGQTTRVLTF. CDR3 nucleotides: TGCGCCAGCAGCCAAGATCAAGGACAGACTACCAGGGTCCTGACTTTC.

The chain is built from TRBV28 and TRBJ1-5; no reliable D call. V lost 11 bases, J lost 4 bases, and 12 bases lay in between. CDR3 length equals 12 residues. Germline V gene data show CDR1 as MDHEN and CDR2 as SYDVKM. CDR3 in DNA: TGTGCCCTCCAGTCGCCAAATCAGCCCCAGCATTTT. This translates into CALQSPNQPQHF.

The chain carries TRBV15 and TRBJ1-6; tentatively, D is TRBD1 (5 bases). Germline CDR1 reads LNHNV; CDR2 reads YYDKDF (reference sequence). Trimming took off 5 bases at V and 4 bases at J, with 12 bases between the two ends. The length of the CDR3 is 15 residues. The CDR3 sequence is CATSESGLYNSPLHF. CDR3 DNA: TGTGCCACCAGCGAATCGGGACTGTATAATTCACCCCTCCACTTT.

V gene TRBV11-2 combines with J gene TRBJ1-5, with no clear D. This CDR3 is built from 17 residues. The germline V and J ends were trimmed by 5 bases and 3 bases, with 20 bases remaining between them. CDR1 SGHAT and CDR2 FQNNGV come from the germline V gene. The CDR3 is CASSHKSRDPNNQPQHF. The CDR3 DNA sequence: TGTGCCAGCAGCCACAAGTCCCGGGATCCTAACAATCAGCCCCAGCATTTT. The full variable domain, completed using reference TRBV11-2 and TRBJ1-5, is EAGVAQSPRYKIIEKRQSVAFWCNPISGHATLYWYQQILGQGPKLLIQFQNNGVVDDSQLPKDRFSAERLKGVDSTLKIQPAKLEDSAVYLCASSHKSRDPNNQPQHFGDGTRLSIL.

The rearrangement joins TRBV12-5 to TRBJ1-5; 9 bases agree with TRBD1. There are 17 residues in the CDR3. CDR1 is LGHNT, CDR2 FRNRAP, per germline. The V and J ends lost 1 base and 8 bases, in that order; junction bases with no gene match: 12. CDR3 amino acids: CASGLDTKGQGIEPQHF. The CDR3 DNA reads TGTGCTAGTGGTTTGGACACCAAAGGACAGGGGATTGAGCCCCAGCATTTT. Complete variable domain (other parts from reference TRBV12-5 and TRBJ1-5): DARVTQTPRHKVTEMGQEVTMRCQPILGHNTVFWYRQTMMQGLELLAYFRNRAPLDDSGMPKDRFSAEMPDATLATLKIQPSEPRDSAVYFCASGLDTKGQGIEPQHFGDGTRLSIL.

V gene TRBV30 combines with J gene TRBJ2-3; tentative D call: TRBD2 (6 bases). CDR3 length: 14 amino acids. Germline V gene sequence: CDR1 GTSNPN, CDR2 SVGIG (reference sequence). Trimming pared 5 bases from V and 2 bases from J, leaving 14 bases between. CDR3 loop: CAWYPGLSTDTQYF. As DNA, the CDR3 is TGTGCCTGGTACCCGGGACTCTCCACAGATACGCAGTATTTT.